Sequencing of this TCR beta chain was carried out in a study of CD8 T cells in Susac syndrome. CD8+ and CD4+ T cells were negatively isolated; TEMRA cells were FACS-enriched. The CDR3 is made up of 13 amino acids. Germline V CDR1 and CDR2: LNHNV, YYDKDF (reference sequence). Trimming left V 5 bases short and J 5 bases short, with 12 bases between. RNA was extracted with the RNeasy kit, and a quantity of about 0.45 to 1 ug was reverse transcribed using random hexamers. With immunoSEQ multiplex PCR, TCR beta CDR3 was amplified across 54 Vbeta and 13 Jbeta. TCRdb used MiXCR to reprocess the immunoSEQ multiplex PCR reads, holding one entry per CDR3 protein. The sample contains some 300,000 distinct CDR3 sequences, about 89% of which appear only once.

The sample consisted of CD8+ T cells from PBMCs. This receptor was identified in a human donor with multiple sclerosis. This chain joins TRBV15 and TRBJ1-2, with a weak D call TRBD1 (6 bases). The CDR3, as DNA: TGTGCCACCAGCGAAGGGGGTGGGTATGGCTACACCTTC. It encodes CATSEGGGYGYTF.